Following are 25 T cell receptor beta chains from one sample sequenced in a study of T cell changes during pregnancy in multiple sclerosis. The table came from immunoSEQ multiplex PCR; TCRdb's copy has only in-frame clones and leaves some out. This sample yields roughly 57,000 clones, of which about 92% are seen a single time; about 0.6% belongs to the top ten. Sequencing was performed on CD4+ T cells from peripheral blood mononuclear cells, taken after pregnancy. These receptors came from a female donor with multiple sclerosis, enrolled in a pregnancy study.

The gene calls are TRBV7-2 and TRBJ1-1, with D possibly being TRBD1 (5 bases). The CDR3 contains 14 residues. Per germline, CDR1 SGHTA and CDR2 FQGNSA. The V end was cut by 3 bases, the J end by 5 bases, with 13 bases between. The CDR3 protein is CASSFGGGDTEAFF. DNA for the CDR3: TGTGCCAGCAGCTTTGGTGGGGGGGATACTGAAGCTTTCTTT.

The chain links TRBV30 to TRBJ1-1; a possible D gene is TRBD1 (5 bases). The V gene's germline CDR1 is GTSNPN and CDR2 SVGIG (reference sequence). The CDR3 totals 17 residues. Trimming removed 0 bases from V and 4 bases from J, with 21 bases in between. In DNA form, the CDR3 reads TGTGCCTGGAGTGTGGGTCTGGGGGGTAGGCTGAGCACTGAAGCTTTCTTT. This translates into CAWSVGLGGRLSTEAFF.

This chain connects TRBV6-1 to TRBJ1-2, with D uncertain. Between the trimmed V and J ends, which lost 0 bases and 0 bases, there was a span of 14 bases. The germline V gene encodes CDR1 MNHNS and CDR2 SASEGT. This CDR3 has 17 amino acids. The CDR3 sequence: CASSEASWAISNYGYTF. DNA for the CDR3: TGTGCCAGCAGTGAAGCCAGTTGGGCGATCTCTAACTATGGCTACACCTTC.

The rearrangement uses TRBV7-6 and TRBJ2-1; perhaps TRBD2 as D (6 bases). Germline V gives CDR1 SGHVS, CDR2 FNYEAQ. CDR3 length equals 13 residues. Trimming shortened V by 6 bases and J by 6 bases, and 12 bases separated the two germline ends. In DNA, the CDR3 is TGTGCCAGCAGACCGGGGGAAGGCAATGAGCAGTTCTTC. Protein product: CASRPGEGNEQFF.

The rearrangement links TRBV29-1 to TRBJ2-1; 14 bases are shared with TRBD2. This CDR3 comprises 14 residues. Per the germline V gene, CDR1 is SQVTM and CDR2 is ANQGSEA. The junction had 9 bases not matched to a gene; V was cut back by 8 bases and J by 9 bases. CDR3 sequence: CSLMGLAGVGEQFF. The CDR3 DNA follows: TGCAGCCTAATGGGACTAGCGGGGGTTGGTGAGCAGTTCTTC.

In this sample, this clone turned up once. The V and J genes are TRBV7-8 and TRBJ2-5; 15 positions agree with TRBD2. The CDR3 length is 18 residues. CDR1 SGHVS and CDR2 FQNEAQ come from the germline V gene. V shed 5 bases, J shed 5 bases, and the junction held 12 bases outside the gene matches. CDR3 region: CASSAPTGTSGGFETQYF. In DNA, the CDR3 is TGTGCCAGCAGCGCGCCCACCGGGACTAGCGGGGGGTTTGAGACCCAGTACTTC.

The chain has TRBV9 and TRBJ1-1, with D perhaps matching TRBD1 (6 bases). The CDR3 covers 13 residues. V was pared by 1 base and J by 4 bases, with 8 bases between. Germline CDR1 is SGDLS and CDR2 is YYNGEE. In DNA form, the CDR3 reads TGTGCCAGCAGCGTACAAGGGGGCACTGAAGCTTTCTTT. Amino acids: CASSVQGGTEAFF. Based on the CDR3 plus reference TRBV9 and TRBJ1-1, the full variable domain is DSGVTQTPKHLITATGQRVTLRCSPRSGDLSVYWYQQSLDQGLQFLIQYYNGEERAKGNILERFSAQQFPDLHSELNLSSLELGDSALYFCASSVQGGTEAFFGQGTRLTVV.

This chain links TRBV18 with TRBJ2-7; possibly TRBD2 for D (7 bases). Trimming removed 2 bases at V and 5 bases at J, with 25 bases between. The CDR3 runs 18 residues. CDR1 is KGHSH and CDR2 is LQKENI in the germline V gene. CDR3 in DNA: TGTGCCAGCTCACCATTGGGTTTCAGCCGGGGGGCTCGAGACGAGCAGTACTTC. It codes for CASSPLGFSRGARDEQYF.

The CDR3 is CASGFGQGLYDEQYF. The CDR3 bases are TGTGCTAGTGGTTTCGGACAGGGCTTATACGACGAGCAGTACTTC. The chain recombines TRBV12-5 with TRBJ2-7; 8 nucleotides line up with TRBD1. Per germline, CDR1 LGHNT and CDR2 FRNRAP. The CDR3 covers 15 residues. V shed 3 bases, J shed 5 bases, and the junction held 9 bases outside the gene matches.

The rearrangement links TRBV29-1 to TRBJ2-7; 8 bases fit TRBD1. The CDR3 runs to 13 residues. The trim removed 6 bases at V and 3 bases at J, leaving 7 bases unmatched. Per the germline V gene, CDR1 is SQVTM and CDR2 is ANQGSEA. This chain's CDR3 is CSVGLDRGYEQYF. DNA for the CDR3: TGCAGCGTCGGGCTCGACAGGGGCTACGAGCAGTACTTC.

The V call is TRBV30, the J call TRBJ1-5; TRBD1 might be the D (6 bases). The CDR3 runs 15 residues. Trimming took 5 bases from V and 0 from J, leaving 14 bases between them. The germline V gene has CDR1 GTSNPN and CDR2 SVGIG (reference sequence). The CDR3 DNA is TGTGCCTGGCAGACAGGAAGCCTTAGCAATCAGCCCCAGCATTTT. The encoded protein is CAWQTGSLSNQPQHF.

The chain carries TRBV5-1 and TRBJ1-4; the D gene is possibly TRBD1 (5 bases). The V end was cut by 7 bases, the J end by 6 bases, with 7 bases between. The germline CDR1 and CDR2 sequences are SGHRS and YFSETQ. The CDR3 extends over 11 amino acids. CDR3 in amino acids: CASLGDEKLFF. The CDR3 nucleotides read TGCGCCAGCCTAGGGGATGAAAAACTGTTTTTT.

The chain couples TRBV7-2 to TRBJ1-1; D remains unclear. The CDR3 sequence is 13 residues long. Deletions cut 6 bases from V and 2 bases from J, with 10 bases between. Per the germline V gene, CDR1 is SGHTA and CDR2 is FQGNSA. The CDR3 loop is CASRGGGNTEAFF. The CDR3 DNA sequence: TGTGCCAGCAGAGGCGGTGGCAACACTGAAGCTTTCTTT.

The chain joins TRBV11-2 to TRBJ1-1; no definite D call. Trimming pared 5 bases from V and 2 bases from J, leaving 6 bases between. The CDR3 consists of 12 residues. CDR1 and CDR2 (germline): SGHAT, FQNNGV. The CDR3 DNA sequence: TGTGCCAGCAGCCCGCGAAACACTGAAGCTTTCTTT. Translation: CASSPRNTEAFF.

The CDR3 coding sequence is TGTGCCAGCAGTTTACCCCATGGGTCAGGGAATCAGCCCCAGCATTTT. It specifies CASSLPHGSGNQPQHF. The chain recombines TRBV28 with TRBJ1-5; D is possibly TRBD1 (5 bases). The CDR3 loop spans 16 amino acids. Trimming shortened V by 2 bases and J by 4 bases, and 15 bases separated the two germline ends. Per germline, CDR1 MDHEN and CDR2 SYDVKM.

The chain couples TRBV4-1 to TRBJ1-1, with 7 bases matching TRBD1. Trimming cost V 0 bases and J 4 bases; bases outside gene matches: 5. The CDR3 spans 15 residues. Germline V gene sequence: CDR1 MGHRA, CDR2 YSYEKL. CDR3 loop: CASSQDRPGGTEAFF. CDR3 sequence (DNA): TGCGCCAGCAGCCAAGACCGGCCAGGGGGCACTGAAGCTTTCTTT.

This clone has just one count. The CDR3 reads CASSPRGSYNEQFF. In nucleotides, the CDR3 is TGTGCCAGCTCACCAAGGGGTTCCTACAATGAGCAGTTCTTC. The genes are TRBV18 and TRBJ2-1, with D tentatively TRBD1 (5 bases). The V end was cut by 2 bases, the J end by 1 base, with 6 bases between. Germline CDR1 and CDR2: KGHSH and LQKENI. This CDR3 has 14 residues.

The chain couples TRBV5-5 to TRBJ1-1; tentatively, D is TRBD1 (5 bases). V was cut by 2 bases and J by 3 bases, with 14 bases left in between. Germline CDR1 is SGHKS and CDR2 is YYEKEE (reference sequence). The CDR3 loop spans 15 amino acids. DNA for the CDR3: TGTGCCAGCAGCTTTATTTCGGGGGGGTACACTGAAGCTTTCTTT. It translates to CASSFISGGYTEAFF.

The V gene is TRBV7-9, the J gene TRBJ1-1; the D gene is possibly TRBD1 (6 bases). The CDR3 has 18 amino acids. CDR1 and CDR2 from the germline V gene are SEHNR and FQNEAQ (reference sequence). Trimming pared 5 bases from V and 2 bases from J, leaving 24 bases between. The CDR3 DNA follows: TGTGCCAGCAGCCCCCTTACGGGGGGCTGGAAGGCAAACACTGAAGCTTTCTTT. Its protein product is CASSPLTGGWKANTEAFF. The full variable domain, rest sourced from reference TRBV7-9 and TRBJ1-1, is DTGVSQNPRHKITKRGQNVTFRCDPISEHNRLYWYRQTLGQGPEFLTYFQNEAQLEKSRLLSDRFSAERPKGSFSTLEIQRTEQGDSAMYLCASSPLTGGWKANTEAFFGQGTRLTVV.

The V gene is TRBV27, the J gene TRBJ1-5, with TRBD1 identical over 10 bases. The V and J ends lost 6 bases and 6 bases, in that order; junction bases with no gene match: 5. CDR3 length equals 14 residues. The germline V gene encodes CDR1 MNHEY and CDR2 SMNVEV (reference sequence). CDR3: CASRGTGVGQPQHF. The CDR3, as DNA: TGTGCCAGCAGGGGGACAGGGGTAGGTCAGCCCCAGCATTTT.

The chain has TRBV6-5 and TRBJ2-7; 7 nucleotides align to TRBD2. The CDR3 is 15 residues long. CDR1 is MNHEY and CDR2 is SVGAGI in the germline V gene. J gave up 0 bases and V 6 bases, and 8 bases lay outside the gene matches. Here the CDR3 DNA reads TGTGCCAGCAGGGGGAGGGGTGGACGCTCCTACGAGCAGTACTTC. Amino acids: CASRGRGGRSYEQYF.

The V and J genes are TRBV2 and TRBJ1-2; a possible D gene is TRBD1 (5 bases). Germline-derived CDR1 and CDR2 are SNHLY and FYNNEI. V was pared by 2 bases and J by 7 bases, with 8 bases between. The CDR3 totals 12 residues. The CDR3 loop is CASSERGGGYTF. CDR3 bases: TGTGCCAGCAGTGAACGGGGGGGTGGCTACACCTTC.

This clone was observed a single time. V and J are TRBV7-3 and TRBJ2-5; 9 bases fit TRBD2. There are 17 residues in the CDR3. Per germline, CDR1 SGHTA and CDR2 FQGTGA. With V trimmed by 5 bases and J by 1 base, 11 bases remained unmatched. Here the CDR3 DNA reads TGTGCCAGCAGCCTCGTAGGGCGGGGGGGCGGCCAAGAGACCCAGTACTTC. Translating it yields CASSLVGRGGGQETQYF.

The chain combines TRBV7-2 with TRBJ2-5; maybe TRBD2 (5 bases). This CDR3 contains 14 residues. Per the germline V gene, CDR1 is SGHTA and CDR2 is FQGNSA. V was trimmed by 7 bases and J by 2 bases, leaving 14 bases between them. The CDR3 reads CASNLSGGQETQYF. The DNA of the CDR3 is TGTGCCAGCAACCTAAGTGGAGGTCAAGAGACCCAGTACTTC.

CDR3 DNA sequence: TGTGCCAGCAGTGAGGACAGAGCACGTGGGGAGCAGTACTTC. It translates to CASSEDRARGEQYF. The chain is built from TRBV2 and TRBJ2-7, with D tentatively TRBD1 (6 bases). Trimming removed 3 bases from V and 7 bases from J, with 16 bases in between. Germline loops: CDR1 SNHLY, CDR2 FYNNEI. The CDR3 covers 14 residues.